This T cell receptor beta chain comes out of a study of metastatic and nonmetastatic thyroid tumors. Across the whole study: The study looked at repertoires side by side in blood and in tumor or nodule tissue from malignant and benign thyroid patients. Findings of the study overall: In both blood and tumor samples, TCR beta diversity was reported significantly higher for malignant than benign nodules.

Each patient came to thyroid surgery without any prior treatment (of any kind). Per the original data handling: Using the CDR3 differences seen across clinicopathological groups, the authors built a distant-metastasis classifier for papillary thyroid cancer, which was meant to discriminate distant-metastatic patients. MiXCR reprocessed the PCR reads for TCRdb. TCRdb, rather than the study authors, made the V and J calls. The sample records over 30,000 clones, approximately 7.4% being singletons. This clone was detected many times. Its matching antigen is unknown. Trimming cost V 8 bases and J 4 bases; bases outside gene matches: 7. Germline V lookup: CDR1 WNHNN, CDR2 SYGVQD (reference sequence). This CDR3 is 14 amino acids long.

The V and J genes are TRBV10-1 and TRBJ2-1, with 8 nucleotides matching TRBD2. The sequencing input was blood. The source of this sequence is a female donor with papillary thyroid cancer or a benign thyroid nodule (not recorded which). Some clones in this sample may be carry-over from other donors' samples. CDR3 sequence reads: CASGTGGKYNEQFF. CDR3 bases: TGCGCCAGCGGAACGGGGGGGAAGTACAATGAGCAGTTCTTC.